This T cell receptor (beta chain) was sequenced in a study of T cell responses to AZD1222 COVID-19 vaccine. TCRdb keeps only in-frame clones here, not all; method: immunoSEQ multiplex PCR. This sample carries some 160,000 clones, roughly 90% of them seen once, and the ten largest clones take more than 5%. Study-wide results and limits: Repertoire collection took place solely once the T cell response had peaked.

CDR3 length: 17 amino acids. Germline assignment: CDR1 SGHAT and CDR2 FQNNGV. V lost 5 bases, J lost 3 bases, and 22 bases lay in between. Points on this clone: What it binds is unknown.

The clonotype originates from an adult in good health. This specimen was peripheral blood, taken on day 0 of AZD1222 vaccination. This chain links TRBV11-2 with TRBJ1-1; no firm D call. CDR3: CASSRNKGGGLHTEAFF. CDR3 sequence (DNA): TGTGCCAGCAGCCGGAATAAGGGTGGCGGCCTGCACACTGAAGCTTTCTTT.